This entry is about one T cell receptor (beta chain). This clone's antigen is unknown. No much larger clone exists at a distance of one base, and base qualities are not known. Libraries came from PCR. Instrument used: Illumina HiSeq 4000. High-throughput sequencing was used to profile the CDR3 region of the TCR beta-chain in every patient. Per the authors' processing: CDR3 differences across clinicopathological groups were used to build a classifier for discriminating distant-metastatic papillary thyroid cancer patients. The Shannon index was used to assess repertoire diversity, and the Morisita-Horn index was used to assess tumor-blood repertoire similarity. TCRdb reprocessing: public reads trimmed at Q25 with fastp, clones called with MiXCR, in-frame beta chains kept. TCRdb's processing, not the study's, gives the V and J calls here. In all, the sample holds about 22,000 clones, and about 14% of those were seen once. The top ten clonotypes cover about 15% of the sample.

No patient had received any treatment before thyroid surgery. Patient clinical samples collected from 2012 to 2018 were retrospectively analysed using T-cell receptor beta sequencing. The data stem from a study of metastatic and nonmetastatic thyroid tumors (dated by TCRdb to 2018 to 2020). Turning to the overall study: Repertoires were compared across peripheral blood and tumor or nodule tissue samples from malignant and benign thyroid patients. The investigation overall reported the following: In both blood and tumor samples, TCR beta diversity was reported to be significantly higher in malignant tumors than in benign nodules.

V is pared back by 7 bases and J by 8 bases, with 20 bases lying between the germline termini. The germline V gene (reference sequence) specifies LGHDT as CDR1 and YNNKEL as CDR2. Taken from cysteine to phenylalanine, the CDR3 has 14 residues. The CDR3 DNA has 42 bases and is translated from base 1. The sample consisted of tumor tissue. The sequence is built from TRBV3-1 and TRBJ1-1, with TRBD1 perhaps the D gene, on 5 matching bases. This TCR was sampled from a female donor with papillary thyroid cancer or a benign thyroid nodule (not recorded which). Some clones in this sample may be carry-over from other donors' samples. The DNA sequence is given as TGTGCCAGCATTCAAGCCCAAACAGGAGGAGAAGCTTTCTTT. Its protein product is CASIQAQTGGEAFF.